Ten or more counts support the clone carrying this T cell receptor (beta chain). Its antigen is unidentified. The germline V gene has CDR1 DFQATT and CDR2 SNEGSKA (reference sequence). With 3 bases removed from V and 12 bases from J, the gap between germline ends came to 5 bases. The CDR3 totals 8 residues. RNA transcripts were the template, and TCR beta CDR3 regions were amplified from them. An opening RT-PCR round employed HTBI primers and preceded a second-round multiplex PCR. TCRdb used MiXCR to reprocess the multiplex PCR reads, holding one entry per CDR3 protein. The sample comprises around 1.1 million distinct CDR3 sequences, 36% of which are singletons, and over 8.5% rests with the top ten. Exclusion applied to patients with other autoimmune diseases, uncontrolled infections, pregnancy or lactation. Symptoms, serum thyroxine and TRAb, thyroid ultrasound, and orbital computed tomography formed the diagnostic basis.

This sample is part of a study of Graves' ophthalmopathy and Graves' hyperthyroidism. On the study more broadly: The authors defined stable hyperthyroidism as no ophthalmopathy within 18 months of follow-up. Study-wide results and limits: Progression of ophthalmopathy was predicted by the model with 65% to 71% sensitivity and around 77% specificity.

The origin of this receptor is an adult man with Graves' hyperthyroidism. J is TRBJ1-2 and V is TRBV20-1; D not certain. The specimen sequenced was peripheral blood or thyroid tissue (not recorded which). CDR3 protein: CSASFDTF. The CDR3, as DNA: TGCAGTGCTAGTTTTGACACCTTC.